This T cell receptor (beta chain) was captured in a study of blood T cell repertoires in COVID-19. Study overall: Both acute and convalescent COVID-19 samples were obtained from the United States, Italy and Spain. T cells, B-cell-depleted T cells, or PBMCs provided the cDNA or gDNA that served as material.

In the source study's methods: Quantification of nucleated cells was approximated via reference gene primer amplification. Using immunoSEQ multiplex PCR, the repertoire was profiled, and TCRdb retains in-frame clones only, with some absent. That table furnishes V, J and clone size, whereas the DNA furnished D and trimming. The data hold under 200,000 clones, with approximately 87% observed a single time. V was clipped by 5 bases and J by 3 bases, with 12 bases between them. CDR1 and CDR2 (germline): SGHRS, YFSETQ. CDR3 length: 13 residues. Sequences were obtained from peripheral blood. This TCR was sampled from a woman aged 70-85 years with acute or convalescent COVID-19. J is TRBJ2-7 and V is TRBV5-1, with D perhaps matching TRBD1 (6 bases). CDR3: CASSPGQNYEQYF. CDR3 nucleotide sequence: TGCGCCAGCAGTCCGGGACAAAACTACGAGCAGTACTTC.